This T cell receptor beta chain was documented in a study of beta chain features in type 1 diabetes listed by TCRdb under 2018. Study-level background: Patients and healthy donors did not differ in mean age, gender distribution, total cell number or subset yield. The study compared TCRB repertoires of sorted circulating CD4+ T cell subsets between recently diagnosed type 1 diabetes patients and matched healthy donors. A total of over 95,000,000 sorted cells were examined across all samples, and RNA yield correlated strongly with the number of cells per subset. Whereas all 30 or so donors provided naive and central memory subsets, regulatory and stem cell-like memory subsets were isolated from just 8 patients and roughly 8 healthy donors.

What the work shows at the level of the full study, not this receptor alone: Because the HLA sub-analyses included only small numbers of individuals, any influence of HLA type on TCRB rearrangement was left unresolved. PCR may preferentially amplify shorter templates, but because patient and control samples were amplified and corrected together, any resulting skew would affect both groups equally. A moderate but significant shortening of TCRB CDR3 length was observed in type 1 diabetes patients in all four CD4+ subsets. Because cDNA rather than genomic DNA was sequenced, highly expressing activated cells could have been over-represented, although no difference in activation and CD3 levels was found between groups. Fewer insertions and more nucleotide deletions at VDJ recombination sites were observed in patients with type 1 diabetes, implying thymic rearrangement abnormalities. Naive, central memory and regulatory TCRB repertoires appeared to be more similar among patients than among healthy donors.

A single peripheral blood draw of about 120 mL on average was collected from each donor into heparinised tubes. A BD FACSAria II and a panel including CD45RO, CCR7, CD25, CD127, CD95 and CD27 were used to sort naive, central memory, regulatory and stem cell-like memory CD4+ T cells. Every sorted population had a purity above 95%. Right away, PBMCs were isolated by Lymphoprep density gradient centrifugation and were stained directly, with no culture step. To minimize batch effects, samples were stained and sorted in pairs, one healthy donor with one patient per experiment. The entire isolated RNA was reverse transcribed using the High Capacity cDNA Reverse Transcription Kit, and thus expressed TCRB transcripts were sequenced. Naive, central memory and regulatory T cell samples underwent deep immunoSEQ sequencing, averaging about 3.57 million total reads per sample. Sorted cells were lysed in RLT buffer and RNA was extracted with DNase-treated RNeasy Micro or Mini kits, depending on cell number. Each cell subset was processed separately to prevent cross-contamination, with patient and healthy donor samples processed together. TCRB sequences were amplified from cDNA with the immunoSEQ multiplex PCR, producing 87-bp fragments spanning the CDR3 region. The amplicons were sequenced using the Illumina HiSeq platform. The source study handled its data this way. Synthetic template baselines were used to correct PCR bias computationally, reads within Hamming distance 2 were collapsed together, and singletons that could not be merged were discarded. Reads were aligned against IMGT to assign V, D and J genes, CDR3 length and insertions or deletions at six rearrangement sites. Within each subset, clonotype counts were normalized to sorted cell number, and only after that were true diversity and Gini coefficients computed with the tcR R package. The overlap coefficient, calculated on TCRB nucleotide sequences, was used to measure repertoire sharing. As a proxy for the pre-selection repertoire, out-of-frame TCRB sequences from naive cells were analyzed. TCRdb took over this immuneACCESS table, retaining in-frame rearrangements with V and J assigned. Such tables are incomplete; in checked studies, under half of the missing clones stem from an unresolved V gene, and the remainder is unexplained. The DNA was the basis for D and trimming; V, J and clone size are from that table. The sample records over 700,000 clones, 15% to 20% of which are singletons. Of the sample, 0.02% to 0.025% falls within the top ten clones.

The CDR3 runs 14 amino acids, cysteine and phenylalanine included. The entry retains the CDR3 DNA only, 42 bases that are in frame from base 1. Trimming costs V 7 bases and J 5 bases, and their ends lie 18 bases apart. In the germline V gene (reference sequence), CDR1 corresponds to PRHDT and CDR2 to FYEKMQ. This clone came up a few times. Its recognized antigen is unknown. Base quality data are lacking; no much larger clone is found one base away. The chain links TRBV13 with TRBJ2-7, with TRBD2 tentatively as D gene (6 bases match). The sample comprised naive CD4+ T cells from blood. The cell subset or site label corresponds to: true naive CD4+ T cells. The TCR comes from a woman younger than 35 in good health. The nucleotides read TGTGCCAGCACCTCAGGACTAACTTGGGACGAGCAGTACTTC. This codes for CASTSGLTWDEQYF.